This passage covers 30 T cell receptor beta chains from one sample sequenced in a study of shared clonotypes between healthy human individuals. Method: immunoSEQ multiplex PCR; TCRdb's copy keeps in-frame clones and lacks some. Here the sample spans under 600,000 clones, 97% being singletons. Specimen: naive CD4+ T cells sorted from blood. Specified subset: CD45RA+ positively selected. The receptors come from a woman aged 25 to 39 in good health.

The gene calls are TRBV29-1 and TRBJ1-1; D not certain. This CDR3 contains 11 residues. Germline CDR1 is SQVTM and CDR2 is ANQGSEA. The germline V and J ends were trimmed by 5 bases and 2 bases, with 6 bases remaining between them. The CDR3 region is CSVLVNTEAFF. Written as DNA, the CDR3 is TGCAGCGTTCTCGTAAACACTGAAGCTTTCTTT.

CDR3 coding DNA: TGTGCCAGCAGCTTAGGTGGGGCAGGGGTCAATGAGCAGTTCTTC. Translation: CASSLGGAGVNEQFF. V is TRBV7-2 and J is TRBJ2-1; tentatively, D is TRBD1 (6 bases). V lost 1 base, J lost 6 bases, and 13 bases lay in between. The CDR3 has 15 amino acids. Germline V gives CDR1 SGHTA, CDR2 FQGNSA. Complete variable domain (other parts from reference TRBV7-2 and TRBJ2-1): GAGVSQSPSNKVTEKGKDVELRCDPISGHTALYWYRQSLGQGLEFLIYFQGNSAPDKSGLPSDRFSAERTGGSVSTLTIQRTQQEDSAVYLCASSLGGAGVNEQFFGPGTRLTVL.

The chain couples TRBV6-5 to TRBJ1-2, with TRBD1 identical over 9 bases. V shed 0 bases, J shed 6 bases, and the junction held 8 bases outside the gene matches. The germline CDR1 and CDR2 sequences are MNHEY and SVGAGI. The CDR3 is 16 residues long. For the CDR3, the DNA is TGTGCCAGCAGTTACTCTTACGAACAGGGGGCGAATGGCTACACCTTC. Residues: CASSYSYEQGANGYTF.

The genes are TRBV28 and TRBJ1-2, with a possible D match to TRBD1 (6 bases). There are 13 residues in the CDR3. The ends were cut back, 8 bases at V and 8 bases at J, with 18 bases in the middle. CDR1 is MDHEN and CDR2 is SYDVKM in the germline V gene. CDR3 loop: CASRGRGFGGYTF. Written as DNA, the CDR3 is TGTGCCAGCCGCGGCAGGGGTTTTGGGGGCTACACCTTC.

V is TRBV28 and J is TRBJ1-1; 7 bases agree with TRBD1. CDR1 and CDR2 from the germline V gene are MDHEN and SYDVKM. V dropped 6 bases and J dropped 0; count of bases not matched to a gene: 7. This CDR3 spans 15 amino acids. CDR3 in DNA: TGTGCCAGCAGACCGACAGGGACCCTGAACACTGAAGCTTTCTTT. Its translation: CASRPTGTLNTEAFF.

V and J are TRBV18 and TRBJ1-1, with 11 bases identical to TRBD1. There are 16 residues in the CDR3. Per the germline V gene, CDR1 is KGHSH and CDR2 is LQKENI. V was pared by 3 bases and J by 1 base, with 4 bases of the junction left unmatched. CDR3: CASSPLGQGANTEAFF. The DNA for the CDR3 is TGTGCCAGCTCACCCTTAGGACAGGGGGCGAACACTGAAGCTTTCTTT.

The chain is built from TRBV27 and TRBJ2-1, with 10 bases that match TRBD1. V lost 5 bases to trimming and J lost 6 bases; unmatched junction nucleotides: 7. This CDR3 has 15 amino acids. From germline, CDR1 is MNHEY and CDR2 SMNVEV (reference sequence). The CDR3 DNA is TGTGCCAGCAGTCGACAGGGGGCTACAATCAATGAGCAGTTCTTC. Its translation is CASSRQGATINEQFF.

The gene calls are TRBV28 and TRBJ2-3, with TRBD2 identical over 7 bases. Trimming removed 7 bases from V and 2 bases from J; junction bases left unmatched: 9. This CDR3 contains 15 residues. CDR1 and CDR2 (germline): MDHEN, SYDVKM. CDR3 sequence reads: CASKTSAETTDTQYF. Here the CDR3 DNA reads TGTGCCAGCAAAACTAGCGCAGAAACCACAGATACGCAGTATTTT. Full variable domain (rest looked up from reference TRBV28 and TRBJ2-3): DVKVTQSSRYLVKRTGEKVFLECVQDMDHENMFWYRQDPGLGLRLIYFSYDVKMKEKGDIPEGYSVSREKKERFSLILESASTNQTSMYLCASKTSAETTDTQYFGPGTRLTVL.

This clone was counted once. V is TRBV29-1 and J is TRBJ2-7; 11 bases map to TRBD2. This CDR3 spans 14 amino acids. Germline loops: CDR1 SQVTM, CDR2 ANQGSEA. Trimming cost V 4 bases and J 5 bases; bases outside gene matches: 7. As DNA, the CDR3 is TGCAGCGTTGCACAACTAGCGGGGGCCCACGAGCAGTACTTC. This encodes CSVAQLAGAHEQYF.

J is TRBJ1-2 and V is TRBV6-5, with TRBD1 matching over 7 bases. V lost 7 bases and J lost 0; bases outside the gene matches: 2. Per germline, CDR1 MNHEY and CDR2 SVGAGI. The CDR3 covers 13 residues. The CDR3 here is CASIDRANYGYTF. The CDR3 nucleotides read TGTGCCAGCATCGACAGGGCTAACTATGGCTACACCTTC.

The V and J genes are TRBV29-1 and TRBJ2-5, with D possibly TRBD1 on 6 matching bases. The J call may be wrong; the DNA end is better matched by TRBJ2-7. The CDR3 spans 14 residues. Looked up from germline, CDR1 is SQVTM and CDR2 is ANQGSEA. The CDR3 bases are TGCAGCGCTCAGGGGAATCACCGATCCTACGAGCAGTACTTC. Amino acid sequence: CSAQGNHRSYEQYF.

This chain uses TRBV4-2 with TRBJ2-5, with 8 bases identical to TRBD1. The J call could be wrong; TRBJ2-7 is a better fit for the DNA end. Germline CDR1 is LGHNA and CDR2 is YNFKEQ. The CDR3 totals 16 residues. For the CDR3, the DNA is TGTGCCAGCAGCCAAGCTACGACAGGGGCCAATTACGAGCAGTACTTC. This translates into CASSQATTGANYEQYF.

The V call is TRBV6-5, the J call TRBJ2-2; 11 nucleotides line up with TRBD2. With 5 bases clipped from V and 5 bases from J, the junction kept 4 bases outside the gene matches. Germline V CDR1 and CDR2: MNHEY, SVGAGI. This CDR3 contains 15 residues. The CDR3 coding sequence is TGTGCCAGCAGTCCGGGGACTAGCGGAACCGGGGAGCTGTTTTTT. It yields the protein CASSPGTSGTGELFF.

This rearrangement joins TRBV28 to TRBJ2-7, with D unresolved. CDR1 MDHEN and CDR2 SYDVKM come from the germline V gene. V lost 5 bases and J lost 5, with 19 bases in between. The CDR3 has 15 residues. CDR3 protein: CASSPTAPGVHEQYF. In nucleotides, the CDR3 is TGTGCCAGCAGTCCCACCGCCCCAGGCGTCCACGAGCAGTACTTC. Filled out from reference TRBV28 and TRBJ2-7, the complete variable domain reads DVKVTQSSRYLVKRTGEKVFLECVQDMDHENMFWYRQDPGLGLRLIYFSYDVKMKEKGDIPEGYSVSREKKERFSLILESASTNQTSMYLCASSPTAPGVHEQYFGPGTRLTVT.

The chain recombines TRBV5-1 with TRBJ2-1, with a tentative D call TRBD1 (5 bases). Germline CDR1 reads SGHRS; CDR2 reads YFSETQ. V was trimmed by 0 bases and J by 3 bases, leaving 7 bases between them. This CDR3 region has 14 residues. CDR3 coding DNA: TGCGCCAGCAGCTTGGCACAGGACTACAATGAGCAGTTCTTC. Its protein is CASSLAQDYNEQFF.

J is TRBJ1-2 and V is TRBV2; D not certain. Germline V gene sequence: CDR1 SNHLY, CDR2 FYNNEI. The V and J ends lost 0 bases and 7 bases respectively, with 18 bases between them. This CDR3 is 16 amino acids long. CDR3 coding DNA: TGTGCCAGCAGTGAAGCGCTAGAGGGCGCGATCTCTGGCTACACCTTC. Its protein is CASSEALEGAISGYTF.

The chain combines TRBV7-6 with TRBJ2-5, with D perhaps matching TRBD1 or TRBD2 (5 bases each). Germline V CDR1 and CDR2: SGHVS, FNYEAQ. The CDR3 sequence is 14 residues long. Trimming stripped 7 bases from V and 5 bases from J, with 17 bases between. The chain's CDR3 is CASTSGARGETQYF. The CDR3 DNA reads TGTGCCAGCACCTCCGGGGCTCGTGGGGAGACCCAGTACTTC.

The CDR3 region is CAIRQGQGSNEQYF. CDR3 sequence (DNA): TGTGCCATCAGACAGGGACAGGGGAGTAACGAGCAGTACTTC. V is TRBV10-3 and J is TRBJ2-7, with 10 bases matching TRBD1. V lost 6 bases and J lost 5; bases outside the gene matches: 7. This CDR3 has 14 residues. CDR1 and CDR2 from the germline V gene are ENHRY and SYGVKD.

The chain employs TRBV10-3 and TRBJ2-5; D uncertain. Trimming took off 8 bases at V and 3 bases at J, with 10 bases between the two ends. This CDR3 has 12 amino acids. From germline, CDR1 is ENHRY and CDR2 SYGVKD. CDR3 nucleotides: TGTGCCATCTCCGTCCGGGAAGAGACCCAGTACTTC. It translates to CAISVREETQYF.

The chain links TRBV7-9 to TRBJ1-2; 8 bases are a match to TRBD1. With 3 bases clipped from V and 4 bases from J, the junction kept 7 bases outside the gene matches. The CDR3 has 15 amino acids. CDR1 and CDR2 (germline): SEHNR, FQNEAQ (reference sequence). CDR3 DNA sequence: TGTGCCAGCAGCTTTGGGGGTGGACAGGGCTATGGCTACACCTTC. Translated: CASSFGGGQGYGYTF.

The chain combines TRBV5-4 with TRBJ2-7; D remains ambiguous. The CDR3 is made up of 14 amino acids. Per the germline V gene, CDR1 is SGHNT and CDR2 is YYREEE (reference sequence). V was trimmed by 0 bases and J by 2 bases, leaving 9 bases between them. In DNA form, the CDR3 reads TGTGCCAGCAGCTTGGAGTCCAGTACCTACGAGCAGTACTTC. It is translated as CASSLESSTYEQYF.

CDR3 in DNA: TGTGCCAGCAGTGCAGAACAGGGAAGGCATGAAAAACTGTTTTTT. It is translated as CASSAEQGRHEKLFF. V is TRBV2 and J is TRBJ1-4; D perhaps matches TRBD1 (6 bases). V lost 4 bases, J lost 6 bases, and 15 bases lay in between. The germline V gene has CDR1 SNHLY and CDR2 FYNNEI. The CDR3 runs 15 residues.

The CDR3 sequence is CASSVGAGAQGETQYF. The CDR3 region has the DNA TGTGCCAGCAGCGTAGGAGCGGGAGCCCAGGGAGAGACCCAGTACTTC. The V and J genes are TRBV9 and TRBJ2-5; 8 bases are a match to TRBD2. The germline V gene has CDR1 SGDLS and CDR2 YYNGEE. CDR3 size: 16 residues. The junction had 8 bases not matched to a gene; V was cut back by 0 bases and J by 4 bases.

The rearrangement links TRBV27 to TRBJ2-1; 7 nucleotides align to TRBD2. Germline assignment: CDR1 MNHEY and CDR2 SMNVEV (reference sequence). J lost 0 bases, V lost 5 bases, and 16 bases had no gene match. This CDR3 comprises 19 residues. CDR3 nucleotide sequence: TGTGCCAGCAGTCTGCGAGGGACTACTATGATTAGCTCCTACAATGAGCAGTTCTTC. Translation gives CASSLRGTTMISSYNEQFF.

The chain links TRBV6-5 to TRBJ2-2; 7 nucleotides line up with TRBD1. Germline trimming cut 5 bases from V and 5 bases from J; bases unmatched to any gene: 5. CDR3 length equals 14 residues. The germline V gene has CDR1 MNHEY and CDR2 SVGAGI. CDR3 sequence: CASSGADRTGELFF. CDR3 nucleotide sequence: TGTGCCAGCAGTGGGGCGGACAGGACCGGGGAGCTGTTTTTT.

The V gene is TRBV5-1, the J gene TRBJ2-3; 14 bases are shared with TRBD2. This CDR3 comprises 18 residues. V lost 0 bases to trimming and J lost 2 bases; unmatched junction nucleotides: 5. Looked up from germline, CDR1 is SGHRS and CDR2 is YFSETQ. As DNA, the CDR3 is TGCGCCAGCAGCTTGGGACTAGCGGGAGGGCACCTCACAGATACGCAGTATTTT. It is translated as CASSLGLAGGHLTDTQYF.

CDR3 bases: TGTGCCTGGAGTCGGGGAGGGGAGGTCAATCAGCCCCAGCATTTT. This translates into CAWSRGGEVNQPQHF. The J gene is TRBJ1-5, the V gene TRBV30; the D gene is possibly TRBD1 (5 bases). In germline, CDR1 is GTSNPN, CDR2 SVGIG (reference sequence). Trimming removed 2 bases at V and 3 bases at J, with 14 bases between. The CDR3 has 15 residues. Full variable domain (missing parts from reference TRBV30 and TRBJ1-5): SQTIHQWPATLVQPVGSPLSLECTVEGTSNPNLYWYRQAAGRGLQLLFYSVGIGQISSEVPQNLSASRPQDRQFILSSKKLLLSDSGFYLCAWSRGGEVNQPQHFGDGTRLSIL.

This clone occurred once. One end of the junction varies from germline; a read error may be responsible. Here the CDR3 reads CASSNRGQGNCCAF. The CDR3 coding sequence is TGTGCCAGCAGCAACAGAGGACAGGGGAATTGTTGTGCCTTC. The J gene is TRBJ1-2, the V gene TRBV5-4, with 9 bases aligning to TRBD1. The CDR3 has 14 residues. The germline CDR1 and CDR2 sequences are SGHNT and YYREEE (reference sequence).

The chain employs TRBV30 and TRBJ1-6; D unresolved. Germline lookup yields CDR1 GTSNPN and CDR2 SVGIG (reference sequence). V lost 2 bases, J lost 6 bases, and 2 bases lay in between. There are 11 residues in the CDR3. The CDR3 sequence is CAWSFNSPLHF. The CDR3 coding sequence is TGTGCCTGGAGTTTTAATTCACCCCTCCACTTT.

The CDR3 DNA sequence: TGTGCTAGTGGTTTGGTACTTTCGGGAGACGTGGAGACCCAGTACTTC. As protein: CASGLVLSGDVETQYF. V usage is TRBV12-5 and J usage is TRBJ2-5; maybe TRBD2 (6 bases). This CDR3 comprises 16 residues. CDR1 and CDR2 from the germline V gene are LGHNT and FRNRAP. Trimming removed 0 bases from V and 5 bases from J, with 16 bases in between. The full variable domain, its missing parts supplied by reference TRBV12-5 and TRBJ2-5, is DARVTQTPRHKVTEMGQEVTMRCQPILGHNTVFWYRQTMMQGLELLAYFRNRAPLDDSGMPKDRFSAEMPDATLATLKIQPSEPRDSAVYFCASGLVLSGDVETQYFGPGTRLLVL.